This T cell receptor beta chain was captured in a study of cytomegalovirus exposure and HLA in healthy donors. Study results and limitations: The authors later linked a missense DCLRE1C variant to TCR beta V- and J-gene trimming. The authors listed around 150 TCR beta chains as cytomegalovirus-associated.

Trimming removed 1 base from V and 0 bases from J, with 7 bases in between. Per the germline V gene, CDR1 is MNHNS and CDR2 is SASEGT. There are 15 residues in the CDR3. This clone was detected a few times. The target antigen is unknown. PCR primers comprised 60 Vbeta and 13 Jbeta primers. Sequencing used immunoSEQ multiplex PCR; TCRdb keeps in-frame clones, though not all of them. The sample lists 200,000 to 250,000 clones, over 75% occurring once. Whether this donor was CMV seropositive was not recorded. The specimen sequenced was PBMCs. The receptor was isolated from a human donor in good health. The rearrangement uses TRBV6-1 and TRBJ1-3; TRBD1 is a possible D gene (5 bases). The CDR3 sequence: CASSEGRDSGNTIYF. Here the CDR3 DNA reads TGTGCCAGCAGTGAAGGCAGGGACTCTGGAAACACCATATATTTT.